This T cell receptor beta chain was found in a study of neoadjuvant anti-PD-1 for oral cavity cancer. Across the whole study: Patients mostly received three to four biweekly nivolumab doses at 3 mg/kg before surgery. Patients without progression got a fourth dose around day 43.

The time point was: after neoadjuvant nivolumab, at surgical resection. These oral cavity squamous cell carcinomas were HPV-negative and locally advanced. Trimming at V came to 4 bases and at J to 6 bases, leaving 7 bases not matched to a gene. This CDR3 has 16 residues. Germline CDR1 and CDR2: SGHDN and FVKESK. This clone is judged medium-sized (0.01 to 0.1%). Some clones are missing from TCRdb's copy, which holds only in-frame ones; the method was immunoSEQ multiplex PCR. There are about 23,000 clones in the sample; around 43% occur only once, and around 40% lies in the top ten. The sequence derives from a person aged 35 to 85 with oral cavity squamous cell carcinoma. This chain connects TRBV14 to TRBJ2-1; 12 bases are a match to TRBD1. Sequences were derived from tumor tissue, sampled after nivolumab (anti-PD-1) treatment. CDR3 region: CASSLFGTGGGNEQFF. The DNA of the CDR3 is TGTGCCAGCAGCCTCTTTGGGACAGGGGGCGGCAATGAGCAGTTCTTC.